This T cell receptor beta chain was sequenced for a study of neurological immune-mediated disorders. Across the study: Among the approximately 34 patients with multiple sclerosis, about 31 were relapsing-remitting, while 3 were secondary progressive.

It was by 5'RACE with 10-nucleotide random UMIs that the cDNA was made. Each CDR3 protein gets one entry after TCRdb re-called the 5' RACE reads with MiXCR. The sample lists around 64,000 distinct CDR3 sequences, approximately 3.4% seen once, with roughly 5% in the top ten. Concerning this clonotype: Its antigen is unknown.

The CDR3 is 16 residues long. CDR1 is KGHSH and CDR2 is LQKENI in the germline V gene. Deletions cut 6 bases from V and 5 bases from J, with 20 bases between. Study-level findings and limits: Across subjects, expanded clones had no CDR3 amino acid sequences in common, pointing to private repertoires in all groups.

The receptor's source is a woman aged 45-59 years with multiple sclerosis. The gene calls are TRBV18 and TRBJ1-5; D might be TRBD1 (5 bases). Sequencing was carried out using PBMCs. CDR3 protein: CASSERIGVEHQPQHF. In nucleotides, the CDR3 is TGTGCCAGCTCCGAGAGGATAGGGGTGGAACATCAGCCCCAGCATTTT.